This TCR beta chain was identified during a study of tumor-infiltrating lymphocytes in localized non-small cell lung cancer. Clones were sequenced by immunoSEQ multiplex PCR, and TCRdb holds only the in-frame ones, with some missing. The table records about 12,000 clones, approximately 83% of them present only once. Germline CDR1 and CDR2: SGHNT and YYREEE (reference sequence). Trimming cost V 2 bases and J 8 bases, with 14 bases left between them. This CDR3 region has 14 residues. This receptor was identified in a human donor with non-small cell lung cancer. The sequenced sample consisted of uninvolved lung tissue not adjacent to the tumor. The genes are TRBV5-4 and TRBJ1-3; no firm D call. The CDR3 DNA sequence: TGTGCCAGCAGCTTAGATCCGGGGTCGGACACCATATATTTT. The encoded protein is CASSLDPGSDTIYF.